The T cell receptor (beta chain) under discussion was sequenced for a study of blood T cell repertoires in COVID-19. Study details: Collection of acute and convalescent COVID-19 samples took place in the United States, Italy and Spain. Nucleic acid was either cDNA or gDNA, and it came from T cells, B-cell-depleted T cells, or PBMCs.

Authors' analysis steps: Estimation of nucleated cell counts was performed using reference gene primer amplification. The method was immunoSEQ multiplex PCR; TCRdb's version includes in-frame clones alone and lacks a portion of them. V, J and clone size were drawn from that table, and D and trimming were deduced from the DNA. The table includes 55,000 to 75,000 clones, around 70% detected once. This clone was detected only a few times. It was during active infection that Seattle patients were enrolled and then longitudinally followed. V shed 7 bases and J shed 4 bases, with 14 bases lying between them. The germline V gene encodes CDR1 SNHLY and CDR2 FYNNEI. CDR3 length equals 15 residues.

V is TRBV2 and J is TRBJ1-6; D may be TRBD1 (5 bases). This clonotype originated in a woman in her 70s with COVID-19, enrolled during active disease. The specimen sequenced was peripheral blood. In DNA form, the CDR3 reads TGTGCCAGCACCAATAGGGGAAGATATAATTCACCCCTCCACTTT. Its protein is CASTNRGRYNSPLHF.